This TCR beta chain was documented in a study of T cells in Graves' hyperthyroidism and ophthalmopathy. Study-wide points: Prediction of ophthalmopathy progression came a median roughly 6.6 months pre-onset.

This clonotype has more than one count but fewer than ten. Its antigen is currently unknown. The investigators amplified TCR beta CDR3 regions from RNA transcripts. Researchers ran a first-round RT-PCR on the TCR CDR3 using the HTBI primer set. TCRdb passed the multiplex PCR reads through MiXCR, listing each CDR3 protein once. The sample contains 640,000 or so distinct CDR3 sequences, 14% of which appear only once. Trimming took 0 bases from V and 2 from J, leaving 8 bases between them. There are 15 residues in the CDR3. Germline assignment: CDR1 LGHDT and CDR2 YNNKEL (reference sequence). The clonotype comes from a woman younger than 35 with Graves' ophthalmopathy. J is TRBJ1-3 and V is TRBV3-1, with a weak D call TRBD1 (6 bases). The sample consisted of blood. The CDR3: CASSQERQAGNTIYF. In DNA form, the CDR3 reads TGTGCCAGCAGCCAAGAAAGACAGGCTGGAAACACCATATATTTT.